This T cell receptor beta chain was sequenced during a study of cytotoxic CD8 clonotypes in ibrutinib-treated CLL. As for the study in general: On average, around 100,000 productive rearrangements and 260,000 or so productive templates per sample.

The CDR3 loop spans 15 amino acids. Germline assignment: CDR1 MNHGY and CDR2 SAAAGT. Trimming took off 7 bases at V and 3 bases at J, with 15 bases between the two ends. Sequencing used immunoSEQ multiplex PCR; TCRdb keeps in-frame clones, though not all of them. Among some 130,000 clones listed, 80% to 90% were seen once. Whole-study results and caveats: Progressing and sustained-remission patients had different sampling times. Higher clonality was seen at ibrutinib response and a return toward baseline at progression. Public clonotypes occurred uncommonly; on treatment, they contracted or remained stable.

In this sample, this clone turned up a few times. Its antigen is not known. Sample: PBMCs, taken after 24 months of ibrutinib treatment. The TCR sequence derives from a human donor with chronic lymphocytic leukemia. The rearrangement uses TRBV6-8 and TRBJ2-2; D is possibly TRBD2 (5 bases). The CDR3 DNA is TGTGCCAGCACTCCTTCGGGGAGAGACACCGGGGAGCTGTTTTTT. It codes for CASTPSGRDTGELFF.